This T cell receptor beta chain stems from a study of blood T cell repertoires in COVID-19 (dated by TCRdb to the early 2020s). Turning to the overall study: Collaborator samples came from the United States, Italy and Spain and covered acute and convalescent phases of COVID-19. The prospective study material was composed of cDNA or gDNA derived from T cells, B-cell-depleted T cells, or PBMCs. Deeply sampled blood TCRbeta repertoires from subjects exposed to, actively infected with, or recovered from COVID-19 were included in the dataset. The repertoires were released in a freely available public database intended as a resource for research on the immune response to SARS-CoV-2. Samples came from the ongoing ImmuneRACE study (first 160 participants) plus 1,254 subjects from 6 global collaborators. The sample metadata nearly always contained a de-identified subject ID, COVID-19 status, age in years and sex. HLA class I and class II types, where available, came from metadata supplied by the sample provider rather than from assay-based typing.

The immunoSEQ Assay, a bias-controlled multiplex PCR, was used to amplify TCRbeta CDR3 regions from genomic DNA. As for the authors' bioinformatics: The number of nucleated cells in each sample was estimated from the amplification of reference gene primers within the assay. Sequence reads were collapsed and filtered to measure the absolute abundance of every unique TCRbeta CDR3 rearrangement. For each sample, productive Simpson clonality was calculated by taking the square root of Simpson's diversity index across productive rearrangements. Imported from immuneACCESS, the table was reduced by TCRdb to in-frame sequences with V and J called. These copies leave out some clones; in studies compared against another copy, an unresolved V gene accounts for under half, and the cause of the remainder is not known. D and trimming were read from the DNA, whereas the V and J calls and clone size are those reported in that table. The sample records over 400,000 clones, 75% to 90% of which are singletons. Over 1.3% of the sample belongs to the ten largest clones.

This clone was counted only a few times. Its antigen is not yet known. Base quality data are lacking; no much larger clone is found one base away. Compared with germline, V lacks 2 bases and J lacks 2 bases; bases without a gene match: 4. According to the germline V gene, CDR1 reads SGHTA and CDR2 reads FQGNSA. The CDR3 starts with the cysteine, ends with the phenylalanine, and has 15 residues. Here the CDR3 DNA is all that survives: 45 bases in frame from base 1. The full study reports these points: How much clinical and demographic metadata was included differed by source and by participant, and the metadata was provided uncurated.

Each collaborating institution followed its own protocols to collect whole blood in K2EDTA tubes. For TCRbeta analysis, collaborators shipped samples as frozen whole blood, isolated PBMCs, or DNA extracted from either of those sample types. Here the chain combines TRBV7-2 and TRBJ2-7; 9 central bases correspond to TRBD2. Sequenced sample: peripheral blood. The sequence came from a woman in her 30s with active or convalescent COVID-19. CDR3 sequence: CASSLRAGGAYEQYF. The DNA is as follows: TGTGCCAGCAGCTTAAGGGCGGGAGGGGCCTACGAGCAGTACTTC.